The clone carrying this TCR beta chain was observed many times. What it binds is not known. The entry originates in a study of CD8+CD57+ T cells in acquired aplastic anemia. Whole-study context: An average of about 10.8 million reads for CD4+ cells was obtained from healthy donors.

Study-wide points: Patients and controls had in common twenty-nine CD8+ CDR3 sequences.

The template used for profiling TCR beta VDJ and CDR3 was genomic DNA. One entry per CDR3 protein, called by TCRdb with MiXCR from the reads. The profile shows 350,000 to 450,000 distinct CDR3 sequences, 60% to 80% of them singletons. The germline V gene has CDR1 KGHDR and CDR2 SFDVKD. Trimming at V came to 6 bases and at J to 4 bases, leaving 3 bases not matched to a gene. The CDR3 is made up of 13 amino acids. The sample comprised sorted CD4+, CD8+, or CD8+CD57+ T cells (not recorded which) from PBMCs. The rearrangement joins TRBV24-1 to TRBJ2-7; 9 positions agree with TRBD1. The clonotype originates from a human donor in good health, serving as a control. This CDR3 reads CATSRTGEYEQYF. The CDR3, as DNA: TGTGCCACCAGTAGGACAGGGGAATACGAGCAGTACTTC.